What follows describes a single TCR beta chain. Original processing notes: Nucleated cell number was recorded as an estimate derived from reference gene primer amplification. Assay used: immunoSEQ multiplex PCR; TCRdb lists only in-frame clones, some missing. The DNA gave D and trimming, while V, J and clone size come from that table. Of about 42,000 clones in the sample, approximately 90% were seen once. CDR3 size: 10 residues. The germline V gene has CDR1 SNHLY and CDR2 FYNNEI. V was pared by 8 bases and J by 15 bases, with 14 bases between. The source of the sample is a study of blood T cell repertoires in COVID-19. Study at large: COVID-19 samples from acute and convalescent phases originated in the United States, Italy and Spain.

The chain carries TRBV2 and TRBJ2-1, with no clear D. The clonotype was recovered from a human donor in a cohort sampled during active COVID-19. The sequenced material came from peripheral blood. The chain's CDR3 is CASGGQAPFF. The CDR3 DNA reads TGTGCCAGCGGTGGGCAGGCTCCGTTCTTC.